These 25 T cell receptor beta chains came from one sample sequenced in a study of response to subunit inactivated influenza vaccine. TCRdb called the RT-PCR reads again in MiXCR, with one record for every CDR3 protein. The sample consists of 280,000 or so distinct CDR3 sequences, 20% to 25% of them appearing once. The source was PBMCs from blood, collected less than 22 months after vaccination. Every receptor here comes from a man aged 45 to 70 who received an inactivated influenza vaccine.

The chain employs TRBV19 and TRBJ2-2; D is unclear. Germline V lookup: CDR1 LNHDA, CDR2 SQIVND (reference sequence). This CDR3 comprises 15 residues. Trimming took off 5 bases at V and 0 bases at J, with 10 bases between the two ends. The CDR3 region has the DNA TGTGCCAGTAGTCCCTATGGTGCGAACACCGGGGAGCTGTTTTTT. Its translation: CASSPYGANTGELFF.

This clonotype was counted only a few times. The chain combines TRBV7-6 with TRBJ2-5; 7 positions agree with TRBD1. The CDR3 contains 15 residues. The J segment lost 2 bases and the V segment lost 2 bases, leaving 5 bases of the junction unmatched. CDR1 and CDR2 from the germline V gene are SGHVS and FNYEAQ. As DNA, the CDR3 is TGTGCCAGCAGCTTAAGGGCAGGGGGTCAAGAGACCCAGTACTTC. Its protein product is CASSLRAGGQETQYF.

The rearrangement uses TRBV29-1 and TRBJ2-1; 8 bases are shared with TRBD1. Germline V gene data show CDR1 as SQVTM and CDR2 as ANQGSEA. The ends lost 7 bases at V and 10 bases at J; junction bases unmatched: 12. The CDR3 extends over 13 amino acids. CDR3 nucleotide sequence: TGCAGCGGCGGACAGGGCACCCCAATGGAGCAGTTCTTC. The encoded protein is CSGGQGTPMEQFF.

The chain carries TRBV29-1 and TRBJ1-3; the match to TRBD1 covers 7 bases. Germline-derived CDR1 and CDR2 are SQVTM and ANQGSEA. The CDR3 totals 17 residues. V shed 3 bases, J shed 0 bases, and the junction held 11 bases outside the gene matches. The chain's CDR3 is CSVDAPPTGASGNTIYF. Here the CDR3 DNA reads TGCAGCGTTGATGCTCCCCCCACAGGGGCCTCTGGAAACACCATATATTTT.

The chain carries TRBV9 and TRBJ2-7; no clear D gene. CDR1 is SGDLS and CDR2 is YYNGEE in the germline V gene. The CDR3 extends over 14 amino acids. Trimming cost V 2 bases and J 2 bases, with 11 bases left between them. CDR3 protein: CASSVGAKPYEQYF. The CDR3 DNA is TGTGCCAGCAGCGTTGGAGCTAAGCCCTACGAGCAGTACTTC.

This clonotype was seen a handful of times. This chain connects TRBV25-1 to TRBJ2-2; no clear D gene. The germline V gene encodes CDR1 MGHDK and CDR2 SYGVNS. Trimming removed 2 bases from V and 0 bases from J, with 7 bases in between. CDR3 length: 15 amino acids. CDR3 in amino acids: CASSERLTNTGELFF. CDR3 coding DNA: TGTGCCAGCAGTGAACGTCTTACGAACACCGGGGAGCTGTTTTTT. Full variable domain (rest looked up from reference TRBV25-1 and TRBJ2-2): EADIYQTPRYLVIGTGKKITLECSQTMGHDKMYWYQQDPGMELHLIHYSYGVNSTEKGDLSSESTVSRIRTEHFPLTLESARPSHTSQYLCASSERLTNTGELFFGEGSRLTVL.

The chain joins TRBV15 to TRBJ1-1, with 12 bases that match TRBD1. CDR1 is LNHNV and CDR2 is YYDKDF in the germline V gene (reference sequence). This CDR3 has 17 residues. V shed 5 bases, J shed 5 bases, and the junction held 12 bases outside the gene matches. As DNA, the CDR3 is TGTGCCACCAGCTCTCCGGGGACAGGGGGCCGCGTGACTGAAGCTTTCTTT. Its protein is CATSSPGTGGRVTEAFF.

This rearrangement joins TRBV4-1 to TRBJ1-5; D is ambiguous. The CDR3 totals 16 residues. Trimming removed 1 base at V and 0 bases at J, with 10 bases between. Germline assignment: CDR1 MGHRA and CDR2 YSYEKL. CDR3: CASSQGAFYSNQPQHF. CDR3 nucleotide sequence: TGCGCCAGCAGCCAAGGGGCATTCTATAGCAATCAGCCCCAGCATTTT.

This clonotype appeared a few times. V and J are TRBV10-3 and TRBJ1-6, with TRBD1 matching 7 bases. Germline lookup yields CDR1 ENHRY and CDR2 SYGVKD. The CDR3 consists of 16 residues. J was trimmed by 7 bases and V by 3 bases; bases with no gene match: 9. The CDR3 DNA reads TGTGCCATCAGTGACTATACAACAGGGGCAAATTCACCCCTCCACTTT. Protein: CAISDYTTGANSPLHF.

In the case of this clonotype: The DNA is omitted, as the CDR3 cannot be located on it reliably, and the CDR3 follows TCRdb's listing. The V gene is TRBV20-1, the J gene TRBJ1-2; the tabulated D call, TRBD1, remains unverified against the DNA. Inclusive of both ends, the CDR3 amounts to 14 amino acids. Per germline, CDR1 DFQATT and CDR2 SNEGSKA (reference sequence). The CDR3 reads CSANKVGTGTCQTF.

The rearrangement uses TRBV7-9 and TRBJ2-7, with D perhaps TRBD1 or TRBD2 (5 bases each). The CDR3 totals 14 residues. The V gene's germline CDR1 is SEHNR and CDR2 FQNEAQ (reference sequence). With 0 bases removed from V and 2 bases from J, the gap between germline ends came to 8 bases. The CDR3 sequence: CASSLAGRPYEQYF. CDR3 sequence (DNA): TGTGCCAGCAGCTTAGCGGGACGGCCCTACGAGCAGTACTTC. Using reference TRBV7-9 and TRBJ2-7 for the parts outside the CDR3, the full variable domain is DTGVSQNPRHKITKRGQNVTFRCDPISEHNRLYWYRQTLGQGPEFLTYFQNEAQLEKSRLLSDRFSAERPKGSFSTLEIQRTEQGDSAMYLCASSLAGRPYEQYFGPGTRLTVT.

This clonotype was observed many times. The chain has TRBV11-2 and TRBJ2-1; D remains unclear. CDR3 size: 14 residues. V lost 2 bases, J lost 0 bases, and 5 bases lay in between. Germline V lookup: CDR1 SGHAT, CDR2 FQNNGV. The CDR3 sequence: CASSLFVSYNEQFF. The CDR3 DNA reads TGTGCCAGCAGCTTATTTGTCTCCTACAATGAGCAGTTCTTC.

This clonotype was counted between two and nine times. The genes are TRBV12-3 or TRBV12-4 and TRBJ1-1; 8 bases align to TRBD1. V lost 6 bases, J lost 3 bases, and 9 bases stayed unmatched. The CDR3 has 15 residues. The DNA for the CDR3 is TGTGCCAGCAGGGTGCAAGGACAGGGAGACACTGAAGCTTTCTTT. Amino acid sequence: CASRVQGQGDTEAFF.

The chain carries TRBV4-1 and TRBJ2-7; D perhaps matches TRBD1 (7 bases). From germline, CDR1 is MGHRA and CDR2 YSYEKL. The V and J ends lost 4 bases and 2 bases respectively, with 18 bases between them. This CDR3 spans 16 amino acids. CDR3 sequence reads: CASSRRGTEATYEQYF. The CDR3 DNA is TGCGCCAGCAGCCGCAGGGGGACTGAAGCAACCTACGAGCAGTACTTC.

The chain employs TRBV5-1 and TRBJ2-2, with 7 bases lining up with TRBD1. V lost 3 bases, J lost 5 bases, and 7 bases stayed unmatched. Germline V gene sequence: CDR1 SGHRS, CDR2 YFSETQ. The CDR3 is made up of 15 amino acids. The CDR3 loop is CASSWGQSFTGELFF. As DNA, the CDR3 is TGCGCCAGCAGCTGGGGACAGTCTTTTACCGGGGAGCTGTTTTTT.

A few counts support this clonotype. This chain joins TRBV10-2 and TRBJ2-5; 7 bases are shared with TRBD2. Germline loops: CDR1 WSHSY, CDR2 SAAADI. With V trimmed by 3 bases and J by 5 bases, 6 bases remained unmatched. This CDR3 comprises 14 residues. CDR3 nucleotides: TGCGCCAGCAGTGACAATCGGGGGGTGGAGACCCAGTACTTC. Translating it yields CASSDNRGVETQYF.

This clonotype appeared a few times. The chain carries TRBV29-1 and TRBJ1-2; D gene uncertain. Trimming took off 4 bases at V and 4 bases at J, with 25 bases between the two ends. The CDR3 has 17 residues. Germline CDR1 reads SQVTM; CDR2 reads ANQGSEA. This CDR3 reads CSVARRQGIPSVYGYTF. The CDR3, as DNA: TGCAGCGTTGCCCGAAGACAAGGGATTCCTTCTGTCTATGGCTACACCTTC.

This clonotype was observed a few times. J is TRBJ1-1 and V is TRBV4-2; 8 nucleotides agree with TRBD1. V lost 1 base and J lost 5; bases outside the gene matches: 6. Germline V lookup: CDR1 LGHNA, CDR2 YNFKEQ. The CDR3 is 15 residues long. CDR3 in amino acids: CASSQVWQGATEAFF. The CDR3 DNA reads as TGTGCCAGCAGCCAAGTATGGCAGGGGGCAACTGAAGCTTTCTTT.

This clonotype was picked up many times. The chain carries TRBV3-1 and TRBJ1-1; D is undetermined. The germline V and J ends were trimmed by 1 base and 3 bases, with 15 bases remaining between them. The CDR3 totals 16 residues. CDR1 is LGHDT, CDR2 YNNKEL, per germline (reference sequence). CDR3 residues: CASSQASGYKDTEAFF. The CDR3 DNA sequence: TGTGCCAGCAGCCAAGCCTCAGGATATAAGGACACTGAAGCTTTCTTT.

This rearrangement joins TRBV4-2 to TRBJ1-2; 11 bases match TRBD1. The CDR3 runs 15 residues. Trimming at V came to 1 base and at J to 4 bases, leaving 2 bases not matched to a gene. Germline V lookup: CDR1 LGHNA, CDR2 YNFKEQ. The CDR3 sequence is CASSQADRGPYGYTF. As DNA, the CDR3 is TGTGCCAGCAGCCAAGCGGACAGGGGGCCCTATGGCTACACCTTC.

The rearrangement joins TRBV14 to TRBJ2-1; D is ambiguous. The CDR3 loop spans 11 amino acids. Germline CDR1 is SGHDN and CDR2 is FVKESK. V was clipped by 8 bases and J by 12 bases, with 14 bases between them. The CDR3 DNA reads as TGTGCCAGCCGTACACAGAATCGGCAGTTCTTC. It encodes CASRTQNRQFF.

The genes are TRBV5-4 and TRBJ2-1; D uncertain. CDR1 is SGHNT and CDR2 is YYREEE in the germline V gene (reference sequence). This CDR3 has 15 amino acids. V lost 0 bases, J lost 0 bases, and 7 bases lay in between. CDR3 coding DNA: TGTGCCAGCAGCTTGGACAAGAGCTCCTACAATGAGCAGTTCTTC. Protein sequence: CASSLDKSSYNEQFF.

Only a few counts were recorded for this clonotype. The gene calls are TRBV6-5 and TRBJ2-1; no reliable D call. Between the trimmed V and J ends, which lost 0 bases and 4 bases, there was a span of 10 bases. The CDR3 runs to 15 residues. Germline assignment: CDR1 MNHEY and CDR2 SVGAGI. The CDR3 here is CASSYSKVGYNEQFF. Here the CDR3 DNA reads TGTGCCAGCAGTTACTCGAAAGTCGGTTACAATGAGCAGTTCTTC.

This clonotype was observed a handful of times. The rearrangement links TRBV9 to TRBJ1-2; 7 nucleotides match TRBD1. Germline V gene data show CDR1 as SGDLS and CDR2 as YYNGEE. V was clipped by 5 bases and J by 6 bases; unmatched bases: 7. The CDR3 spans 13 residues. This CDR3 reads CASRTRQGNGYTF. The CDR3 bases are TGTGCCAGCAGAACCAGACAGGGCAATGGCTACACCTTC.

In its sample, this clonotype was seen a few times. The chain has TRBV20-1 and TRBJ2-5; D may be TRBD1 or TRBD2 (5 bases each). CDR1 and CDR2 from the germline V gene are DFQATT and SNEGSKA (reference sequence). This CDR3 region has 14 residues. Deletions cut 3 bases from V and 2 bases from J, with 13 bases between. The CDR3: CSASRGRAQETQYF. The CDR3 bases are TGCAGTGCTAGTCGGGGCAGAGCACAAGAGACCCAGTACTTC.